This T cell receptor (beta chain) is drawn from a study of T cells in Graves' hyperthyroidism and ophthalmopathy. Study-wide results and limits: Model output signaled ophthalmopathy a median approximately 6 months ahead of onset.

The authors deemed Graves' hyperthyroidism stable absent ophthalmopathy progression within 18 months. Extraction of PBMCs used 8 to 10 ml of fresh peripheral blood. RNA transcripts yielded amplified TCR beta CDR3 regions. Using the HTBI primer set, a first-round RT-PCR was run on the TCR CDR3. Each CDR3 protein is one row after TCRdb ran MiXCR on the multiplex PCR reads. The top ten hold around 3.9% of the sample, which has approximately 640,000 distinct CDR3 sequences, around 15% seen once. This clonotype was detected ten times or more. The antigen remains undetermined. V dropped 7 bases and J dropped 7 bases, with 23 bases sitting between them. Germline V lookup: CDR1 DFQATT, CDR2 SNEGSKA (reference sequence). This CDR3 contains 14 residues.

The clonotype was recovered from a woman aged 30 to 39 with Graves' hyperthyroidism. Sequencing input: blood. V is TRBV20-1 and J is TRBJ2-7; TRBD1 might be the D (5 bases). The CDR3 DNA follows: TGCAGTGTTCGAACCCTAACAGGACCCTTAGAGCAGTACTTC. Protein product: CSVRTLTGPLEQYF.